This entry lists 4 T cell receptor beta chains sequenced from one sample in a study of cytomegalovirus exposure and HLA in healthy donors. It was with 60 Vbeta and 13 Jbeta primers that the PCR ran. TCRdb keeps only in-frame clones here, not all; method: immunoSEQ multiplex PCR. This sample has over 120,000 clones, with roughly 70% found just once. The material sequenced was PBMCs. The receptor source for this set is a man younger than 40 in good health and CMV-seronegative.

In DNA form, the CDR3 reads TGCGCCAGCAGCTTGACAGGGGGTAGCCCTTATGGCTACACCTTC. Its protein is CASSLTGGSPYGYTF. This chain uses TRBV5-1 with TRBJ1-2; 8 nucleotides agree with TRBD1. The length of the CDR3 is 15 residues. Germline lookup yields CDR1 SGHRS and CDR2 YFSETQ. The trim removed 1 base at V and 5 bases at J, leaving 7 bases unmatched.

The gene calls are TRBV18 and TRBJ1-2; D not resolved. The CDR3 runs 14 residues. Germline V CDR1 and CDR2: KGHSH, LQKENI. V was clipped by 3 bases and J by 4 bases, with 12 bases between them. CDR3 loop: CASSPPARFYGYTF. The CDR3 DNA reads TGTGCCAGCTCACCCCCGGCCAGGTTCTATGGCTACACCTTC.

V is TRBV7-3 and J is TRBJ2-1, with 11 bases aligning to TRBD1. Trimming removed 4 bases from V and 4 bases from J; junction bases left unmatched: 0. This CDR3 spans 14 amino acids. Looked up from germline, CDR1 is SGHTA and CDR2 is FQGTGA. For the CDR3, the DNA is TGTGCCAGCAGCTGGGACAGGGGGTACAATGAGCAGTTCTTC. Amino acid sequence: CASSWDRGYNEQFF.

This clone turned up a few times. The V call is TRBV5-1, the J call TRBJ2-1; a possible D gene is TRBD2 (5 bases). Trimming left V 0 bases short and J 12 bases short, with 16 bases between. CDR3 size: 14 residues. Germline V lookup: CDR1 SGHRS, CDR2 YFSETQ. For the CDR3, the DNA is TGCGCCAGCAGCTTGGCCGAGCCGGAGGTGGGGCAGTTCTTC. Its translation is CASSLAEPEVGQFF.